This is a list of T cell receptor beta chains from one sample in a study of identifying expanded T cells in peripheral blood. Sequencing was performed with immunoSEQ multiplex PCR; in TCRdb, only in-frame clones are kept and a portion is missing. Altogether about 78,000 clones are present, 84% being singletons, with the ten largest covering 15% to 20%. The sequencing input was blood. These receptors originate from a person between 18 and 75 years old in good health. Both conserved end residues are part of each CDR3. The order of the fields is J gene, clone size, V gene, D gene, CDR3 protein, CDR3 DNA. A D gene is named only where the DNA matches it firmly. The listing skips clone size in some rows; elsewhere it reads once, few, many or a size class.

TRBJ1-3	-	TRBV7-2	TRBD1	CASSGGQGSGNTIYF	TGTGCCAGCAGCGGGGGACAGGGTAGTGGAAACACCATATATTTT
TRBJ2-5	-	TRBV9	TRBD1	CASSSTGTGSQTQYF	TGTGCCAGCAGCTCTACCGGGACAGGGAGCCAGACCCAGTACTTC
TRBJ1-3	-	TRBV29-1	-	CSVEEVSGNTIYF	TGCAGCGTTGAAGAGGTCTCTGGAAACACCATATATTTT
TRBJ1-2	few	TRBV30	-	CAWMAGRGGYTF	TGTGCCTGGATGGCAGGGCGCGGGGGCTACACCTTC
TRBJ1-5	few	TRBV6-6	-	CASSMGRGNQPQHF	TGTGCCAGCAGTATGGGACGGGGAAATCAGCCCCAGCATTTT
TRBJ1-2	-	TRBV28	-	CASSSTPGGPNYGYTF	TGTGCCAGCAGTTCGACCCCGGGGGGCCCTAACTATGGCTACACCTTC
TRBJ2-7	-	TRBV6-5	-	CASRSQRAGSREQYF	TGTGCCAGCAGGTCACAACGGGCAGGGTCGAGGGAGCAGTACTTC
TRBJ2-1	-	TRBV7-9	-	CASSLDRYNEQFF	TGTGCCAGCAGCTTAGACAGATACAATGAGCAGTTCTTC
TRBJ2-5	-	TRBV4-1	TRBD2	CASSLGTSGGVQETQYF	TGCGCCAGCAGCCTCGGGACTAGCGGGGGGGTTCAAGAGACCCAGTACTTC
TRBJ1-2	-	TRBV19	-	CASSIDLGRGGKNGYTF	TGTGCCAGTAGTATAGATCTAGGCAGGGGAGGAAAAAATGGCTACACCTTC
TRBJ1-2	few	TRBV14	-	CASSRDLYGYTF	TGTGCCAGCAGTCGGGACCTATATGGCTACACCTTC
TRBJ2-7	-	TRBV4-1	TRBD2	CASSQGLAEEEHYEQYF	TGCGCCAGCAGCCAGGGACTAGCGGAGGAAGAACACTACGAGCAGTACTTC
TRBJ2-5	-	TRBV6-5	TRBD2	CASRVGPSGSGTQYF	TGTGCCAGCAGGGTGGGGCCTAGCGGGAGCGGGACCCAGTACTTC
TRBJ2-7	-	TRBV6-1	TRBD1	CASRGQGYEQYF	TGTGCCAGCAGAGGACAGGGCTACGAGCAGTACTTC
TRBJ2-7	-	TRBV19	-	CASSLGVAPYEQYF	TGTGCCAGTAGTCTCGGTGTGGCCCCCTACGAGCAGTACTTC
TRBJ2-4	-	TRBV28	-	CASSPTPRGENIQYF	TGTGCCAGCAGTCCCACCCCGCGGGGCGAAAACATTCAGTACTTC
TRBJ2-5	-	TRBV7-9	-	CASSQGAGLQETQYF	TGTGCCAGCAGCCAAGGGGCAGGGTTACAAGAGACCCAGTACTTC
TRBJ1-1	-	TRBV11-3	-	CASSSGGRAEAFF	TGTGCCAGCAGCTCTGGGGGGAGGGCTGAAGCTTTCTTT
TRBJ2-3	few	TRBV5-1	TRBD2	CASSLGAWASGITDTQYF	TGCGCCAGCAGCTTGGGGGCTTGGGCTAGCGGCATCACAGATACGCAGTATTTT
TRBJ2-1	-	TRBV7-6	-	CASSVSGLLEQFF	TGTGCCAGCAGCGTTAGCGGACTTCTGGAGCAGTTCTTC
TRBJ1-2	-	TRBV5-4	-	CASSLAGIYYGYTF	TGTGCCAGCAGCTTGGCAGGAATTTACTATGGCTACACCTTC
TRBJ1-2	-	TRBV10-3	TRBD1	CAINRGQGGYTF	TGTGCCATAAACAGGGGGCAGGGTGGCTACACCTTC
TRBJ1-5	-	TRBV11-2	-	CASSLGRVANQPQHF	TGTGCCAGCAGCTTGGGCAGGGTGGCCAATCAGCCCCAGCATTTT
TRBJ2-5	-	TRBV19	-	CASSMWGGGQETQYF	TGTGCCAGTAGTATGTGGGGAGGGGGACAAGAGACCCAGTACTTC
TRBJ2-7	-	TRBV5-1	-	CASSLGPSVSYEQYF	TGCGCCAGCAGCTTAGGACCCAGTGTATCCTACGAGCAGTACTTC
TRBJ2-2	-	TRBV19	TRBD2	CASRSGRNTGELFF	TGTGCCAGTAGGAGCGGGAGGAACACCGGGGAGCTGTTTTTT
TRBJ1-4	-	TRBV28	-	CASSLGVTPRNEKLFF	TGTGCCAGCAGTTTAGGGGTGACACCACGTAATGAAAAACTGTTTTTT
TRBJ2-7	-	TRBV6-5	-	CASSYLGSYEQYF	TGTGCCAGCAGTTACCTAGGCTCCTACGAGCAGTACTTC
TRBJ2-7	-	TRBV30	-	CAWSEQYEQYF	TGTGCCTGGAGTGAACAGTACGAGCAGTACTTC
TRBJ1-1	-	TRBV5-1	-	CASSFSPGTEAFF	TGCGCCAGCAGCTTTTCCCCAGGCACTGAAGCTTTCTTT
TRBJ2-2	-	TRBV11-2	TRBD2	CASSGMGAGGPWGGELFF	TGTGCCAGCAGCGGGATGGGAGCGGGAGGGCCCTGGGGCGGGGAGCTGTTTTTT
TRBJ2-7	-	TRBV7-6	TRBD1	CASSLAITGDEQYF	TGTGCCAGCAGCTTAGCGATAACAGGGGACGAGCAGTACTTC
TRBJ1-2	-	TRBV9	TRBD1	CASSDRDRASYGYTF	TGTGCCAGCAGCGACCGGGACAGGGCTTCCTATGGCTACACCTTC
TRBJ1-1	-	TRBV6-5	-	CASLRDTEAFF	TGTGCCAGCCTACGGGACACTGAAGCTTTCTTT
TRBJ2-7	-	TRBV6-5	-	CATRGGGGYEQYF	TGTGCCACCCGTGGGGGGGGCGGGTATGAGCAGTACTTC
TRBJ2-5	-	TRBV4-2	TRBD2	CASSQDLAGGQETQYF	TGTGCCAGCAGCCAAGATCTAGCGGGAGGGCAAGAGACCCAGTACTTC
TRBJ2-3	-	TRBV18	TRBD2	CASSLRTSGNTDTQYF	TGTGCCAGCTCACTTAGGACTAGCGGGAATACAGATACGCAGTATTTT
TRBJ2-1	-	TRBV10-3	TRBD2	CAISDIAGNNEQFF	TGTGCCATCAGCGATATAGCGGGAAACAATGAGCAGTTCTTC
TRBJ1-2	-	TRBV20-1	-	CSVGKAGGYTF	TGCAGTGTAGGGAAGGCCGGAGGCTACACCTTC
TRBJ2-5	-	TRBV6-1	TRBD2	CASSEAGVSETQYF	TGTGCCAGCAGTGAGGCGGGAGTCAGTGAGACCCAGTACTTC
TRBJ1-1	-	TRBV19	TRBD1	CASTTDRGLGTEAFF	TGTGCCAGTACTACGGACAGGGGGCTTGGCACTGAAGCTTTCTTT
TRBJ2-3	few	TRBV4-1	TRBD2	CASSQDPPGGGAGGWYF	TGCGCCAGCAGCCAAGACCCGCCAGGGGGTGGTGCGGGAGGGTGGTATTTT
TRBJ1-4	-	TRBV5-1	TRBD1	CASSRDSSATNEKLFF	TGCGCCAGCAGCCGGGACAGTTCCGCAACTAATGAAAAACTGTTTTTT
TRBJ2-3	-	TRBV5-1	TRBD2	CASSVSGRTSTDTQYF	TGCGCCAGCAGCGTTAGCGGGAGGACTAGCACAGATACGCAGTATTTT
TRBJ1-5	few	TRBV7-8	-	CASSLAGRVFDQPQHF	TGTGCCAGCAGCTTAGCAGGCAGGGTGTTCGATCAGCCCCAGCATTTT
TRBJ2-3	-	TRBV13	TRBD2	CASSSHHLAGGVTDTQYF	TGTGCCAGCAGCTCCCACCACTTGGCGGGAGGAGTCACAGATACGCAGTATTTT
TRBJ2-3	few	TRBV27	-	CASSPNSGDTQYF	TGTGCCAGCAGTCCCAACTCTGGAGATACGCAGTATTTT
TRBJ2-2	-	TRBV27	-	CASTPDVLVNTGELFF	TGTGCCAGCACCCCCGACGTCTTAGTCAACACCGGGGAGCTGTTTTTT